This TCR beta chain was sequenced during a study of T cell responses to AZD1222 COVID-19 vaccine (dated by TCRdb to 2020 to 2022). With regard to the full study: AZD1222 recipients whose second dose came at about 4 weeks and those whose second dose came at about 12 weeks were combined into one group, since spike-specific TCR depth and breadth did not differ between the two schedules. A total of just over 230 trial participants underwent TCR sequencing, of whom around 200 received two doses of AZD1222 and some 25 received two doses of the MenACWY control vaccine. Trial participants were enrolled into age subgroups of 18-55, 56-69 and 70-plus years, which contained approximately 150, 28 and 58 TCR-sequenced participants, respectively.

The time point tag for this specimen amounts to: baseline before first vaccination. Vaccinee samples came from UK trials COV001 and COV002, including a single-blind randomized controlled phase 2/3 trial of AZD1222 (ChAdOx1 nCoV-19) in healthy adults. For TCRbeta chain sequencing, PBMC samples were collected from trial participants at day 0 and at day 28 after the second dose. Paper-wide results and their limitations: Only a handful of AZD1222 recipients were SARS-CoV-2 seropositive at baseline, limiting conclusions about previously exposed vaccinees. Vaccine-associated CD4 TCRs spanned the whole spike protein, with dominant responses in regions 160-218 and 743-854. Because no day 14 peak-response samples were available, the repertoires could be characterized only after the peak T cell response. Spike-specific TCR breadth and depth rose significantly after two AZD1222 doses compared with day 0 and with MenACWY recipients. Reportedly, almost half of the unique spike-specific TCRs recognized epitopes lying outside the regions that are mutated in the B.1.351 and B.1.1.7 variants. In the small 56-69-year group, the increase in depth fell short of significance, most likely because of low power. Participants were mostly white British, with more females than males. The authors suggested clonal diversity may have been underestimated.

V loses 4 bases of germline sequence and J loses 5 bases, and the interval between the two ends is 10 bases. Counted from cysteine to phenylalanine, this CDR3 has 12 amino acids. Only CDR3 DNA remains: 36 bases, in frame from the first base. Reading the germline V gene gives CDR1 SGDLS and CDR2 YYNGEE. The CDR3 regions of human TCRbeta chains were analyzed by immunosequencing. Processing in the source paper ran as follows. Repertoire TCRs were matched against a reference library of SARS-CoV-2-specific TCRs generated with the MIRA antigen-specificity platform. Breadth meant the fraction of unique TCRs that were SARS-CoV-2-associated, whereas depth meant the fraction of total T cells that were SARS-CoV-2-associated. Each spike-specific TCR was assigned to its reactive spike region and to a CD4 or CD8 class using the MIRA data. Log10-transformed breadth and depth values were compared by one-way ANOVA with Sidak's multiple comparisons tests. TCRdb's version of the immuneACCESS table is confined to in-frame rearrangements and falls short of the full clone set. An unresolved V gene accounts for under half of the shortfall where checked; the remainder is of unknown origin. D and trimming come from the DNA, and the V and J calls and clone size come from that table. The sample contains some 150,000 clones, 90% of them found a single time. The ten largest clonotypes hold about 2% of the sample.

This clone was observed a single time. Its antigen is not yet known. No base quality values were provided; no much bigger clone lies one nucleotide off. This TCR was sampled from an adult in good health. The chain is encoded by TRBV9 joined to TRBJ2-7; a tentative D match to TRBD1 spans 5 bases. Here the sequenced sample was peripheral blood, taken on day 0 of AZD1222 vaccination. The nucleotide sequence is TGTGCCAGCAGCCCAGGGTTAGACGAGCAGTACTTC. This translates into CASSPGLDEQYF.